The next 10 T cell receptor beta chains were all read from a single sample in a study of blood T cell repertoires in COVID-19 (dated by TCRdb to the early 2020s). Receptor libraries were prepared by the immunoSEQ multiplex PCR assay. TCRdb limited this immuneACCESS table to in-frame rearrangements with V and J called. A share of clones is missing; checked studies link under half to unresolved V genes, and the rest is unexplained. The sample profile shows around 260,000 clones; roughly 90% of them were found once. The ten largest clones add up to 2% to 2.5% of the sample. Sequenced sample: peripheral blood. Receptors were obtained from a woman in her thirties with COVID-19, enrolled during active disease.

The J gene is TRBJ2-1, the V gene TRBV7-2; 11 bases are a match to TRBD2. CDR3 length: 15 residues. Trimming cost V 6 bases and J 6 bases; bases outside gene matches: 7. The germline V gene has CDR1 SGHTA and CDR2 FQGNSA. CDR3 in amino acids: CASSPGGTSGNEQFF. In nucleotides, the CDR3 is TGTGCCAGCAGTCCCGGGGGGACTAGCGGCAATGAGCAGTTCTTC.

V gene TRBV5-1 combines with J gene TRBJ2-5, with 16 bases aligning to TRBD2. The germline V gene encodes CDR1 SGHRS and CDR2 YFSETQ. The V and J ends lost 4 bases and 5 bases, in that order; junction bases with no gene match: 11. This CDR3 spans 18 amino acids. DNA of the CDR3: TGCGCCAGCAGCATCGGGACTAGCGGGAGGGCGGGGGGGGAGACCCAGTACTTC. It specifies CASSIGTSGRAGGETQYF.

J is TRBJ1-2 and V is TRBV5-4; D ambiguous. The CDR3 covers 18 residues. V lost 3 bases, J lost 7 bases, and 28 bases lay in between. CDR1 and CDR2 (germline): SGHNT, YYREEE (reference sequence). The CDR3 spells CASSSPLLREGKLVGYTF. The CDR3 DNA is TGTGCCAGCAGCTCTCCACTCCTCCGGGAAGGAAAACTGGTTGGCTACACCTTC.

This clone was recorded once. V and J are TRBV7-8 and TRBJ2-1; 13 nucleotides line up with TRBD2. The CDR3 extends over 15 amino acids. Germline loops: CDR1 SGHVS, CDR2 FQNEAQ. V shed 5 bases, J shed 7 bases, and the junction held 5 bases outside the gene matches. The DNA for the CDR3 is TGTGCCAGCAGCCGAGGACTAGCGGGAGTGAATGAGCAGTTCTTC. Protein product: CASSRGLAGVNEQFF.

The chain recombines TRBV11-3 with TRBJ2-5, with a possible D match to TRBD2 (5 bases). Germline V gene lookup returns CDR1 SGHNT and CDR2 YENEEA. The CDR3 contains 13 residues. Trimming removed 0 bases at V and 3 bases at J, with 5 bases between. The CDR3 DNA follows: TGTGCCAGCAGCTTAGAAGCGGAAGAGACCCAGTACTTC. Translation gives CASSLEAEETQYF.

The CDR3 here is CASSSGTSGRVSYEQYF. The CDR3 DNA follows: TGTGCCAGCAGTTCCGGGACTAGCGGGAGGGTTTCCTACGAGCAGTACTTC. J is TRBJ2-7 and V is TRBV28, with 16 bases aligning to TRBD2. From germline, CDR1 is MDHEN and CDR2 SYDVKM. The ends lost 4 bases at V and 1 base at J; junction bases unmatched: 4. The CDR3 spans 17 residues. The full variable domain, in which reference TRBV28 and TRBJ2-7 provide the parts outside the CDR3, is DVKVTQSSRYLVKRTGEKVFLECVQDMDHENMFWYRQDPGLGLRLIYFSYDVKMKEKGDIPEGYSVSREKKERFSLILESASTNQTSMYLCASSSGTSGRVSYEQYFGPGTRLTVT.

This clone appeared once. V and J are TRBV11-2 and TRBJ2-7; the match to TRBD2 covers 10 bases. V lost 0 bases and J lost 4; bases outside the gene matches: 6. From germline, CDR1 is SGHAT and CDR2 FQNNGV. The length of the CDR3 is 16 residues. Written as DNA, the CDR3 is TGTGCCAGCAGCTTAGACGTGGCTAGCGGGAGATACGAGCAGTACTTC. It specifies CASSLDVASGRYEQYF.

This clone has a single count. This rearrangement joins TRBV9 to TRBJ2-1; no firm D call. Trimming cost V 3 bases and J 10 bases, with 17 bases left between them. Germline CDR1 reads SGDLS; CDR2 reads YYNGEE. The CDR3 runs 14 residues. CDR3 protein: CASSDEKTLGEQFF. In DNA form, the CDR3 reads TGTGCCAGCAGCGACGAGAAAACGTTGGGCGAGCAGTTCTTC.

The chain employs TRBV4-1 and TRBJ1-5; 7 bases are a match to TRBD1. The V and J ends lost 2 bases and 4 bases, in that order; junction bases with no gene match: 2. Germline-derived CDR1 and CDR2 are MGHRA and YSYEKL. The CDR3 extends over 14 amino acids. CDR3 protein: CASSQRDSNQPQHF. CDR3 in DNA: TGCGCCAGCAGCCAAAGGGACAGTAATCAGCCCCAGCATTTT.

This clone was observed a handful of times. The chain recombines TRBV2 with TRBJ1-5, with 8 bases aligning to TRBD1. The CDR3 runs to 15 residues. The germline V gene encodes CDR1 SNHLY and CDR2 FYNNEI. Losses at the gene ends were 5 bases for V and 5 bases for J; bases not matched to a gene: 8. The CDR3 nucleotides read TGTGCCAGCAGTCCGGACAGGGTAGTTTATCAGCCCCAGCATTTT. It codes for CASSPDRVVYQPQHF.